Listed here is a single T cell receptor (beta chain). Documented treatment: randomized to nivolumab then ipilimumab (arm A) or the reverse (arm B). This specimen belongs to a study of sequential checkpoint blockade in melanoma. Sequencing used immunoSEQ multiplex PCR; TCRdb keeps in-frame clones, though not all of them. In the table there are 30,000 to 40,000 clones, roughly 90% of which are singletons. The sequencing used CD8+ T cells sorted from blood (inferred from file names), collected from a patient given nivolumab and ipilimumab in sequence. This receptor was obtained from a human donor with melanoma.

The CDR3 reads CASSWGLAGGFEQFF. In nucleotides, the CDR3 is TGTGCCAGCAGCTGGGGACTAGCGGGGGGATTCGAGCAGTTCTTC. The V call is TRBV7-9, the J call TRBJ2-1; TRBD2 matches 15 bases. The CDR3 length is 15 residues. CDR1 SEHNR and CDR2 FQNEAQ come from the germline V gene (reference sequence). Germline trimming cut 4 bases from V and 10 bases from J; bases unmatched to any gene: 5. The entire variable domain, with the rest obtained from reference TRBV7-9 and TRBJ2-1, is as follows: DTGVSQNPRHKITKRGQNVTFRCDPISEHNRLYWYRQTLGQGPEFLTYFQNEAQLEKSRLLSDRFSAERPKGSFSTLEIQRTEQGDSAMYLCASSWGLAGGFEQFFGPGTRLTVL.